This T cell receptor beta chain was recovered during a study of cytomegalovirus exposure and HLA in healthy donors (dated by TCRdb to the late 2010s). In terms of the full investigation: In an earlier analysis of under 750 of the donors, 250 to 350 Gb of sequence data and 90 million to 130 million unique TCR beta sequences from some 170 million T cells were reported. An early release covering roughly 640 HLA-typed donors comprised about 300 gigabases of sequencing data and around 85 million unique TCR sequences. The genetic ancestry cluster associated with self-reported Caucasian donors included 81% of the approximately 430 genotyped donors. The aim of the study was to test whether cataloging public T cell receptors could identify signatures of past pathogen exposure. The study used immunosequencing to profile the T cell repertoires of several hundred subjects and linked those repertoires to cytomegalovirus serostatus. Along with the 666-subject first cohort, a separate validation cohort of over a hundred different subjects was used. The study combined high-throughput TCR immunosequencing, statistical association of individual TCRs with disease status, and machine learning to predict cytomegalovirus infection status. A later analysis re-analyzed previously published TCR beta repertoires from several hundred donors and added high-resolution HLA genotyping to study TCR occurrence patterns. Rather than drawing on any new phenotypic data, the later analysis identified candidate immune exposures from TCR beta sequences and the way those sequences occurred across donors. An earlier analysis of nearly 600 of the donors applied high-throughput TCR beta sequencing to assess whether each TCR beta V gene segment acted as functional or pseudogenic. Donor age, sex, ethnicity and CMV serostatus were collected together with the repertoire data. A later genetic analysis took genome-wide SNP genotypes for 398 of the 666 donors and used that subset as a discovery cohort. All discovery cohort repertoires had been generated on a single sequencing platform. HLA typing included class I and class II loci at four-digit resolution. The number of donors typed differed by locus, with roughly 629-640 for A, B, C, DRB1 and DQB1, more than 500 for DQA1, under 610 for DPA1, and under 490 for DPB1. Roughly 5 DR-DQ haplotypes were handled as single units for association and clustering, since linkage in the cohort was strong. Among 398 genotyped donors of the cohort, an average of about 240,000 unique TCR beta nucleotide sequences was sequenced per donor, of which 15% to 20% were non-productive. General study outcomes and caveats: Across donors, most TCR sequences were observed very rarely, whereas some public TCRs were present in many individuals. According to a later genetic analysis, donors in an Asian-associated ancestry cluster had fewer N-insertions in productive TCRs than the approximately 670-donor mean. Strong co-occurrence of HLA alleles, especially DR and DQ, made assigning TCR associations to individual alleles difficult. According to a later analysis, TCR association rates differed among HLA loci, with DRB1 alleles showing the most associated TCRs and HLA-C alleles showing the fewest. According to a later analysis, most CMV-associated TCR beta chains appeared to be HLA-restricted, and the HLA associations seemed to be driven largely by CMV exposure. Specific HLA alleles were associated with 15,000 to 20,000 TCR beta sequences at a false discovery rate of 0.05 in a later analysis. The sequencing pipeline was judged likely to have produced a cluster of highly shared sequence variants as a technical artifact. Because HLA typing was missing for some donors at each locus, association tests included only the typed subset. A further reported finding was that TCR beta sequences accurately predicted the HLA-A and HLA-B alleles for most subjects in the first cohort. CMV serostatus was the only immune exposure information available for the cohort. An association between a missense DCLRE1C variant and V-gene and J-gene trimming of TCR beta chains was found in a later genetic analysis and replicated in an independent cohort. Linkage disequilibrium might explain the correlated functional status among segregating V segments, but an unknown experimental factor could not be excluded. Several of the top co-occurrence clusters appeared to be linked to parvovirus B19, influenza, CMV and Epstein-Barr virus, according to a later analysis. Because the 87-base-pair reads could not distinguish some IMGT-functional V segments, including TRBV6-2 and TRBV6-3, those segments were excluded. The authors suggested that the approach could potentially be extended to other disease states and immunological phenotypes. Only TCR beta chains were sequenced in this cohort, and the absence of alpha or paired-chain data limited detectable features. In the study, about 150 TCR beta chains were listed as associated with cytomegalovirus. In an earlier analysis of more than 450 of the donors, most TCR beta V segments were observed in productive rearrangements about 87% or about 30% of the time, broadly matching IMGT annotations. In vitro tests confirmed that a few of the cytomegalovirus-associated TCR beta chains recognize cytomegalovirus antigens. Presence/absence analyses assumed roughly uniform sequencing depth across donors, an assumption that may not hold. Because counts were too low, around 18 rarely observed V segments, including chromosome 9 orphons, were left out of the earlier analysis of 500 to 650 of the donors. In both the original and validation cohorts, the classifier was reported to diagnose cytomegalovirus status with high specificity and sensitivity. A later analysis found that HLA-associated TCR beta chains were more clonally expanded and had lower generation probabilities than equally common non-associated chains.

The cohort consisted of 600 to 750 healthy bone marrow donors. Cohort members were all nominally healthy when sampled, although unrecorded immune exposures were likely present. The donor was CMV seropositive and belonged to the group of around 300 seropositive cohort members. Every donor gave a peripheral blood sample, and the peripheral blood mononuclear cells from that sample were used for TCR beta sequencing. Genomic DNA extraction from the blood cell samples was performed with the Qiagen DNeasy Blood Extraction Kit. Trimming takes 5 bases from V and 6 bases from J, and the germline ends sit 12 bases apart. The germline V gene supplies CDR1 SGHVS and CDR2 FNYEAQ. The CDR3 runs 13 amino acids, cysteine and phenylalanine included. Only the CDR3 part of the read is kept: 39 bases, read in frame from the first base. The library was generated by the immunoSEQ multiplex PCR assay. For the multiplex PCR, a mixture combining 60 forward primers for TCR Vbeta segments and 13 reverse primers for TCR Jbeta segments was used. A multiplex PCR assay on genomic DNA amplified the CDR3 region of rearranged TCR beta genes. The Illumina HiSeq System was used to sequence the amplified TCR beta libraries as 87-base-pair reads. In the original analysis: A later analysis counted about 82 million unique TCR beta chains across the 670 or so repertoires, and roughly 11 million of these chains were shared by at least two donors. To remove PCR and sequencing errors, raw reads were error-corrected and collapsed into unique sequences using a nearest-neighbor algorithm that merged closely related sequences. To assign V, D and J gene segments, CDR3 sequences were aligned to IMGT reference sequences. For a sequence to be retained, at least a six-nucleotide match to both a V gene segment and a J gene segment was required. A rearrangement counted as productive if the CDR3 had no stop codons and remained in frame with V and J, and every other rearrangement counted as non-productive. Following IMGT convention, CDR3 was defined as the stretch from the second conserved V-encoded cysteine to the conserved J-encoded phenylalanine. Sequences without an unambiguous match to a single V gene segment were excluded from the earlier analysis of 500 to 700 of the donors. An earlier analysis of almost 600 of the donors classified V segments as functional when productive rearrangements were above 56.7% and as segregating when the standard deviation between donors was above 5%. A statistical classification framework was built for diagnosing cytomegalovirus status from the catalog of TCR beta chain sequences. In a later analysis, V and J genes were assigned by comparing TCR nucleotide sequences against IMGT/GENE-DB human TR gene sequences. Using the TCRdist pipeline, a later analysis assigned CDR3 sequences along with most-parsimonious VDJ recombination scenarios. In a later analysis, every TCR beta chain was defined by the combination of its CDR3 amino acid sequence and its V-gene family, and reads without a unique V-gene family were dropped. In a later analysis, fewer than 650 highly shared, low-generation-probability nucleotide sequences were removed to address suspected cross-contamination and a sequencing artifact. A later analysis calculated a clonal expansion index for each public chain from normalized within-repertoire ranks of inferred template counts. A later analysis computed generation probabilities with a VDJ recombination model fitted to out-of-frame rearrangements, and checked the results against IGoR. In a later analysis, hypergeometric tests were used to score TCR-TCR, TCR-HLA and TCR-CMV co-occurrence, with a repertoire-size bias correction applied to TCR pairs. A later analysis estimated false discovery rates by permuting HLA or CMV assignments 20 times. In a later analysis, co-occurring TCRs were grouped using DBSCAN, with TCRdist sequence similarity added in when clustering inside HLA-allele-positive subsets. Repertoires with fewer than 30,000 or more than 120,000 public chains, plus five repertoires with anomalous nucleotide sharing, were excluded from co-occurrence clustering. The table comes from immuneACCESS by way of TCRdb, which keeps in-frame sequences with V and J called. Part of the clones is missing from these tables; in studies checked, under half for an unresolved V gene and the rest for unknown reasons. The V and J calls and clone size were taken over from that table, and D and trimming were inferred from the DNA. The sample contains about 160,000 clones, under 75% of them found a single time. The leading ten clones occupy roughly 6.6% of the sample.

To note about this clone: Its binding antigen is unknown. No clone much larger than this one lies a single base away; base qualities are absent.

Sequencing was carried out using PBMCs. The sequence came from a man aged 35 to 55 in good health and CMV-seropositive. The chain employs TRBV7-6 and TRBJ2-3; the D gene is possibly TRBD2, with 5 bases matching. The CDR3 corresponds to CASSPREGDTQYF. In nucleotides, the sequence is TGTGCCAGCAGCCCCCGAGAGGGCGATACGCAGTATTTT.